Each of the 23 T cell receptor beta chains below was sequenced from the same sample in a study of T cell clonality in common variable immunodeficiency. Assay used: immunoSEQ multiplex PCR; TCRdb lists only in-frame clones, some missing. The sample has around 60,000 clones, none seen only once. Sequenced: peripheral blood mononuclear cells. These receptors were collected from a person aged 18-70 years in good health.

This clone occurred many times. The CDR3 end lies 3 residues beyond the end of the read and is filled in from the germline J gene. The rearrangement uses TRBV7-2 and TRBJ2-7; maybe TRBD1 (7 bases). V dropped 4 bases and J dropped 2 bases, with 15 bases sitting between them. The CDR3 sequence is 15 residues long. Per the germline V gene, CDR1 is SGHTA and CDR2 is FQGNSA. Partial CDR3 DNA: TGTGCCAGCAGCTCCGCAGGGGGGCCTACCTACGAG. Translation: CASSSAGGPTYE. The whole CDR3 sequence is CASSSAGGPTYEQYF.

At least ten counts were recorded for this clone. The read stops 3 residues short of the end of the CDR3; the missing end is completed from the germline J gene. This chain joins TRBV12-3 or TRBV12-4 and TRBJ2-1; D is perhaps TRBD1 (5 bases). The CDR3 has 14 residues. Deletions cut 6 bases from V and 6 bases from J, with 15 bases between. Here the CDR3 reads CASSPLDQGNEQFF. Partial CDR3 DNA: TGTGCCAGCAGCCCATTAGATCAGGGCAATGAG.

There are many counts of this clone. The observed sequence ends 3 residues before the CDR3 terminus, with the missing tail filled in from the germline J gene. This chain uses TRBV20-1 with TRBJ2-3; 11 positions match TRBD2. Germline trimming cut 1 base from V and 2 bases from J; bases unmatched to any gene: 2. Germline CDR1 is DFQATT and CDR2 is SNEGSKA (reference sequence). This CDR3 comprises 15 residues. This CDR3 is CSARVSGGDTDTQYF. Partial CDR3 DNA: TGCAGTGCTAGAGTTAGCGGGGGGGACACAGATACG.

There are many counts of this clone. The sequenced CDR3 bases are TGTGCCTGGAACCGGGACTTAAATCAGCCC. Encoded protein: CAWNRDLNQP. The entire CDR3 protein is CAWNRDLNQPQHF. The chain is built from TRBV30 and TRBJ1-5; weak D call: TRBD1 (5 bases). The read falls 3 residues short of the CDR3 end, and the missing part is taken from the germline J gene. In germline, CDR1 is GTSNPN, CDR2 SVGIG (reference sequence). This CDR3 comprises 13 residues. V lost 4 bases to trimming and J lost 4 bases, with 11 bases between them.

The table lists this clone with many counts. The sequence runs out 3 residues before the end of the CDR3; the remainder is reconstructed from the germline J gene. The rearrangement joins TRBV19 to TRBJ1-5, with a possible D match to TRBD1 (6 bases). CDR1 and CDR2 (germline): LNHDA, SQIVND (reference sequence). V lost 6 bases, J lost 0 bases, and 9 bases lay in between. CDR3 size: 14 residues. The CDR3 loop is CASRPDSSNQPQHF. The covered CDR3 bases are TGTGCCAGTAGACCGGACAGTAGCAATCAGCCC.

This clone was seen repeatedly, ten times or more. Partial CDR3 DNA: TGTGCCAGCAACCCACTAGCGGGGGGCCGCTACGAG. Protein: CASNPLAGGRYE. The CDR3 as a whole reads CASNPLAGGRYEQYF. The chain carries TRBV2 and TRBJ2-7; 12 bases agree with TRBD2. The missing CDR3 end, 3 residues past where the read stops, is filled in from the germline J gene. The junction had 7 bases not matched to a gene; V was cut back by 7 bases and J by 3 bases. This CDR3 has 15 amino acids. CDR1 SNHLY and CDR2 FYNNEI come from the germline V gene.

This clone occurred many times. Read data end 3 residues before the CDR3 end; the end is taken from the germline J gene. The chain links TRBV12-5 to TRBJ1-2, with 10 bases lining up with TRBD1. This CDR3 is 14 amino acids long. Germline values: CDR1 LGHNT, CDR2 FRNRAP. This chain's CDR3 is CASGLVGTGVGYTF. The DNA read from the CDR3 is TGTGCTAGTGGTTTGGTAGGGACAGGGGTCGGC.

This clone was recorded many times. The DNA ends 3 residues before the CDR3 does, and the rest of the CDR3 is filled in from the germline J gene. The gene calls are TRBV7-9 and TRBJ2-2; D remains ambiguous. Germline values: CDR1 SEHNR, CDR2 FQNEAQ (reference sequence). The CDR3 sequence is 13 residues long. V lost 1 base, J lost 7 bases, and 7 bases lay in between. CDR3 region: CASSLVENGELFF. The covered CDR3 bases are TGTGCCAGCAGCTTAGTAGAGAACGGGGAG. Full variable domain (remainder filled in from reference TRBV7-9 and TRBJ2-2): DTGVSQNPRHKITKRGQNVTFRCDPISEHNRLYWYRQTLGQGPEFLTYFQNEAQLEKSRLLSDRFSAERPKGSFSTLEIQRTEQGDSAMYLCASSLVENGELFFGEGSRLTVL.

This clone was counted at least ten times. The read gets to within 3 residues of the CDR3 end, and the germline J gene fills in the rest. V usage is TRBV20-1 and J usage is TRBJ2-4, with TRBD2 matching over 7 bases. Germline V lookup: CDR1 DFQATT, CDR2 SNEGSKA (reference sequence). CDR3 length equals 14 residues. Unmatched junction bases numbered 5, after V lost 1 base and J lost 5 bases. The CDR3 DNA, read in part, is TGCAGTGCTAGAGTTGGGGGGGTCCAAAACATT. Protein sequence: CSARVGGVQNI. The entire CDR3 is CSARVGGVQNIQYF.

This clone has a count of ten or more. CDR3 amino acids: CASSPAWDRSYEQYF. CDR3 DNA, as far as it was read: TGTGCCAGTAGTCCCGCCTGGGACAGGTCCTACGAG. This sequence joins TRBV19 and TRBJ2-7; 8 nucleotides align to TRBD1. Coverage ceases 3 residues before the CDR3 finishes, and the germline J gene fills in the end. The germline V gene encodes CDR1 LNHDA and CDR2 SQIVND (reference sequence). The trim removed 5 bases at V and 1 base at J, leaving 7 bases unmatched. The CDR3 spans 15 residues.

Worth noting for this clone: The read ends 3 residues shy of where the CDR3 ends; the end is completed using the germline J gene. The V and J genes are TRBV19 and TRBJ2-7, with a possible D match to TRBD2 (5 bases). V lost 4 bases and J 6 bases, leaving 19 bases between the germline ends. From germline, CDR1 is LNHDA and CDR2 SQIVND (reference sequence). The CDR3 spans 15 residues. The sequenced part of the CDR3 DNA is TGTGCCAGTAGTAGGTCGTCGGGGAATCCTCTCGAG. This gives the protein CASSRSSGNPLE. The complete CDR3 sequence is CASSRSSGNPLEQYF.

There are many counts of this clone. The missing CDR3 end, 3 residues past where the read stops, is filled in from the germline J gene. The V gene is TRBV6-4, the J gene TRBJ2-1; possibly TRBD2 for D (5 bases). Germline V gene lookup returns CDR1 MRHNA and CDR2 SNTAGT. The CDR3 loop spans 13 amino acids. The V and J ends lost 4 bases and 9 bases respectively, with 13 bases between them. CDR3 DNA, as far as it was read: TGTGCCAGCAGTGTTAACGAGGGTACTGAG. Its protein is CASSVNEGTE. The entire CDR3 protein reads CASSVNEGTEQFF.

This clone was recorded at least ten times. The CDR3 extends 3 residues past the end of the read, so its final part is completed from the germline J gene. The chain combines TRBV5-4 with TRBJ1-4; TRBD1 matches at 9 bases. From germline, CDR1 is SGHNT and CDR2 YYREEE (reference sequence). This CDR3 is built from 15 residues. The ends lost 4 bases at V and 8 bases at J; junction bases unmatched: 9. The CDR3 bases that were read are TGTGCCAGCAGCCTGGAGGGACAGGGCCGAGAAAAA. Protein: CASSLEGQGREK. The full CDR3 sequence reads CASSLEGQGREKLFF.

This clone was seen many times. The read terminates 3 residues before the CDR3 end, so the remaining end is supplied by the germline J gene. The chain combines TRBV29-1 with TRBJ1-4, with a weak D call TRBD1 (6 bases). Germline V gives CDR1 SQVTM, CDR2 ANQGSEA. The CDR3 totals 13 residues. V lost 6 bases and J 3 bases, leaving 11 bases between the germline ends. CDR3 DNA, as far as it was read: TGCAGCGTCCAGACAGGACCTAATGAAAAA. Amino acids: CSVQTGPNEK. In full, the CDR3 is CSVQTGPNEKLFF.

This clone came up many times. From the germline J gene comes the end of the CDR3, since the read stops 3 residues before it. This chain connects TRBV18 to TRBJ1-3, with TRBD1 identical over 9 bases. Per the germline V gene, CDR1 is KGHSH and CDR2 is LQKENI. The CDR3 has 17 residues. Trimming took 4 bases from V and 1 from J; bases not matched to a gene: 8. CDR3 bases read: TGTGCCAGCTCACACAGACAGGGGGTACAATCTGGAAACACC. Protein: CASSHRQGVQSGNT. The whole CDR3 is CASSHRQGVQSGNTIYF.

This clone occurred many times. Within the sample, other DNA sequences also encode this same CDR3. CDR3 bases read: TGTGCCAGCAGGCGCGGGGATACTGAA. Residues: CASRRGDTE. The full CDR3 protein reads CASRRGDTEAFF. J is TRBJ1-1 and V is TRBV19, with D hard to call. Coverage ceases 3 residues before the CDR3 finishes, and the germline J gene fills in the end. V was pared by 9 bases and J by 5 bases, with 13 bases between. The CDR3 length is 12 residues. CDR1 and CDR2 (germline): LNHDA, SQIVND (reference sequence). Supplemented by reference TRBV19 and TRBJ1-1, the full variable domain reads DGGITQSPKYLFRKEGQNVTLSCEQNLNHDAMYWYRQDPGQGLRLIYYSQIVNDFQKGDIAEGYSVSREKKESFPLTVTSAQKNPTAFYLCASRRGDTEAFFGQGTRLTVV.

This clone was detected ten times or more. Sequencing ends 3 residues short of the CDR3 end; the germline J gene provides the rest. J is TRBJ2-7 and V is TRBV20-1; possible D gene TRBD1, 6 bases. Trimming took 3 bases from V and 0 from J, leaving 12 bases between them. CDR3 length: 14 residues. Germline V gives CDR1 DFQATT, CDR2 SNEGSKA (reference sequence). The CDR3: CSASGQRSSYEQYF. CDR3 bases read: TGCAGTGCTAGTGGACAGAGGAGCTCCTACGAG.

Ten or more counts support this clone. The missing CDR3 end, 3 residues past where the read stops, is filled in from the germline J gene. The chain has TRBV10-2 and TRBJ2-1; 10 bases map to TRBD2. Germline lookup yields CDR1 WSHSY and CDR2 SAAADI. V lost 1 base to trimming and J lost 7 bases; unmatched junction nucleotides: 7. CDR3 length: 16 amino acids. Partial CDR3 DNA: TGCGCCAGCAGTGAGTACAGCGGGGGGGCCGGGAATGAG. This encodes CASSEYSGGAGNE. The whole CDR3 sequence reads CASSEYSGGAGNEQFF.

At least ten counts were recorded for this clone. The CDR3 end is not reached by the read, which stops 3 residues before it; the germline J gene fills it in. The chain employs TRBV7-8 and TRBJ1-2, with TRBD1 as a possible D gene (6 bases). The CDR3 covers 14 residues. Germline lookup yields CDR1 SGHVS and CDR2 FQNEAQ. V lost 5 bases, J lost 3 bases, and 13 bases lay in between. CDR3 DNA (partial): TGTGCCAGCAGCCTCAGGGGAGGGGACTATGGC. Translation: CASSLRGGDYG. The whole CDR3 sequence is CASSLRGGDYGYTF.

This clone was seen repeatedly, ten times or more. The CDR3 extends 3 residues past the end of the read, so its final part is completed from the germline J gene. J is TRBJ1-6 and V is TRBV28; 10 nucleotides agree with TRBD1. The CDR3 covers 16 residues. Trimming removed 3 bases from V and 8 bases from J; junction bases left unmatched: 7. Germline CDR1 is MDHEN and CDR2 is SYDVKM. The DNA read from the CDR3 is TGTGCCAGCAGTTTTCAGGGACAGGGGCTTTATTCACCC. This translates into CASSFQGQGLYSP. The entire CDR3 sequence reads CASSFQGQGLYSPLHF.

Note on this clone: The read ends 3 residues early relative to the CDR3; the germline J gene fills the gap. The chain couples TRBV7-9 to TRBJ1-5; D call uncertain. The CDR3 is 13 residues long. The V gene's germline CDR1 is SEHNR and CDR2 FQNEAQ (reference sequence). V lost 1 base and J lost 5, with 6 bases in between. The CDR3 loop reads CASSLESDQPQHF. The covered CDR3 bases are TGTGCCAGCAGCTTAGAGAGCGATCAGCCC. Full variable domain (missing parts from reference TRBV7-9 and TRBJ1-5): DTGVSQNPRHKITKRGQNVTFRCDPISEHNRLYWYRQTLGQGPEFLTYFQNEAQLEKSRLLSDRFSAERPKGSFSTLEIQRTEQGDSAMYLCASSLESDQPQHFGDGTRLSIL.

This clone was recorded many times. Read coverage stops 3 residues before the CDR3 terminus; the germline J gene supplies the remainder. The chain links TRBV30 to TRBJ1-2; possibly TRBD1 for D (5 bases). Germline V lookup: CDR1 GTSNPN, CDR2 SVGIG (reference sequence). V dropped 7 bases and J dropped 2 bases, with 14 bases sitting between them. The CDR3 contains 13 residues. CDR3 DNA, as far as it was read: TGTGCCTACAGGACCGAGAGCAACTATGGC. This translates into CAYRTESNYG. The CDR3 as a whole reads CAYRTESNYGYTF.

This clone was picked up many times. The read terminates 3 residues before the CDR3 end, so the remaining end is supplied by the germline J gene. The chain carries TRBV19 and TRBJ1-1; D is perhaps TRBD1 (5 bases). Germline CDR1 reads LNHDA; CDR2 reads SQIVND (reference sequence). V was shortened by 4 bases and J by 3 bases, with 12 bases between the two germline ends. This CDR3 is built from 14 residues. CDR3 loop: CASSTGLLYTEAFF. The part of the CDR3 DNA that was read is TGTGCCAGTAGTACGGGACTTCTTTACACTGAA.